The clone carrying this T cell receptor beta chain was recorded a few times. As yet, its antigen is unknown. These data originate in a study of post-analysis software for immune sequencing data. Study-wide context: The cohort encompassed relapsing-remitting, secondary progressive and progressive-relapsing multiple sclerosis disease courses. General study findings and limits: Relative to controls, patients with multiple sclerosis showed significantly lower normalized Chao1 diversity. There were roughly 5 TRBV segments more frequent in patients than controls, and TRBV5-6, TRBV5-1 and TRBV20-1 were among them. Strong co-clustering by F measure was evident for samples that had been prepared in the same batch.

TCR beta cDNA libraries had unique molecular identifiers. TCRdb reprocessed the PCR reads with MiXCR, giving one entry per CDR3 protein. The table includes a few hundred thousand distinct CDR3 sequences, 30% to 45% detected once. CDR3 length: 14 residues. V lost 5 bases to trimming and J lost 1 base, with 12 bases between them. Germline V lookup: CDR1 SEHNR, CDR2 FQNEAQ (reference sequence). The chain has TRBV7-9 and TRBJ2-7, with a possible D match to TRBD1 (5 bases). Sequenced material: blood. This clonotype was obtained from a girl between 5 and 17 years old with multiple sclerosis. The CDR3 DNA follows: TGTGCCAGCAGCCCGTTAGGGGTATCCTACGAGCAGTACTTC. Translating it yields CASSPLGVSYEQYF.